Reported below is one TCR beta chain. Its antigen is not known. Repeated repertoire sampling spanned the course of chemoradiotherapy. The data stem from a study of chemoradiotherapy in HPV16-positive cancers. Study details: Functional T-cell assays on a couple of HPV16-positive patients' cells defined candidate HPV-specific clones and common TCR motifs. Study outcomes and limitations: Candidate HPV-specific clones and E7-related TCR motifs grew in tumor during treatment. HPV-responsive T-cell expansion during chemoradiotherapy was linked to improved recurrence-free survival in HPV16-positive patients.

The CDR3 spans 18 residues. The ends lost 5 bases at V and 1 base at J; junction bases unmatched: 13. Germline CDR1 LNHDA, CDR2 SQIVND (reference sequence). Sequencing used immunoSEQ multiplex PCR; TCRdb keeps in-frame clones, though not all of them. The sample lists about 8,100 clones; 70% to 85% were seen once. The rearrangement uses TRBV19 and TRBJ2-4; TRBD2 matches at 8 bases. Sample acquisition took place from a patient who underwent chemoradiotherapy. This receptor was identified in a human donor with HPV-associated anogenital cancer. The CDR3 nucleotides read TGTGCCAGTAGTCGGATCGGGGGGGCATCGGTGGCCAAAAACATTCAGTACTTC. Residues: CASSRIGGASVAKNIQYF.